This T cell receptor (beta chain) was captured by sequencing in a study of blood T cells in healthy people across ages. Through a sample-barcoded 5' primer and a J-beta primer mix, a second PCR was run for roughly 6 to 11 cycles. A single record per CDR3 protein comes from TCRdb applying MiXCR to the 5' RACE reads. The table has about 1.1 million distinct CDR3 sequences, under 40% seen once. The CDR3 sequence is 12 residues long. The V and J ends lost 5 bases and 1 base respectively, with 8 bases between them. Germline V gives CDR1 SQVTM, CDR2 ANQGSEA. The sample taken for sequencing was blood. The TCR comes from a young man in good health. The rearrangement links TRBV29-1 to TRBJ1-1; D gene ambiguous. In DNA form, the CDR3 reads TGCAGCGTTTCTTGGGGGAACACTGAAGCTTTCTTT. It specifies CSVSWGNTEAFF.